This T cell receptor beta chain comes out of a study of T-cell reconstitution after alpha-beta-depleted transplantation in children. Trimming stripped 4 bases from V and 9 bases from J, with 7 bases between. Germline CDR1 and CDR2: LGHDT and YNNKEL (reference sequence). This CDR3 has 11 residues. Unique molecular identifiers were incorporated when the TCRbeta library was constructed. TCRdb reanalysed the PCR reads using MiXCR and keeps one entry per CDR3 protein. The sample shows about 600,000 distinct CDR3 sequences, approximately 10% of them seen only once. The clonotype was recovered from a human donor who donated a stem cell graft to a child with acute myeloid leukemia. This chain links TRBV3-1 with TRBJ1-3, with D unclear. The input for sequencing was PBMCs from the stem cell graft donor, taken from the stem cell graft. Written as DNA, the CDR3 is TGTGCCAGCAGCCGCCCACCCACCATATATTTT. Protein: CASSRPPTIYF.